This TCR beta chain was identified in a study of T cell responses to AZD1222 COVID-19 vaccine. At the level of the study: Second-dose timings of about 4 or about 12 weeks were pooled. General study results and limits: White British donors predominated, females outnumbered males, and clonal diversity was possibly underestimated.

In the case of this clone: Its specificity is unknown.

TCRdb's table, derived via immunoSEQ multiplex PCR, lists solely in-frame clones and lacks some. The sample holds about 98,000 clones, around 90% seen once. V was clipped by 3 bases and J by 5 bases; unmatched bases: 6. The germline V gene encodes CDR1 LNHDA and CDR2 SQIVND (reference sequence). The CDR3 sequence is 16 residues long. The chain combines TRBV19 with TRBJ2-3, with 12 positions matching TRBD2. The sample was peripheral blood, taken on day 0 of AZD1222 vaccination. The clonotype originates from an adult in good health. The CDR3 protein is CASSILAGGRGDTQYF. The CDR3 DNA follows: TGTGCCAGTAGTATTCTAGCGGGAGGGCGAGGAGATACGCAGTATTTT.